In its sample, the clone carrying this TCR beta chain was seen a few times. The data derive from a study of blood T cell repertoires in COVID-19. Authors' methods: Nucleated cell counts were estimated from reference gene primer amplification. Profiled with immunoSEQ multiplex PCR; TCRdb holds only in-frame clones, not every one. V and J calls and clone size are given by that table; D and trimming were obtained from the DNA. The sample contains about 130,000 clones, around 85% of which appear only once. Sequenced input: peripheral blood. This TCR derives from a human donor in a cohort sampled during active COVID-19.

In DNA form, the CDR3 reads TGTGCCAGCAGTTACAGACTCCCAAGAAGGCTACCCCAAGAGACCCAGTACTTC. This translates into CASSYRLPRRLPQETQYF. The chain has TRBV6-8 and TRBJ2-5, with D uncertain. Per the germline V gene, CDR1 is MNHGY and CDR2 is SAAAGT. The CDR3 totals 18 residues. V lost 2 bases, J lost 1 base, and 20 bases lay in between.